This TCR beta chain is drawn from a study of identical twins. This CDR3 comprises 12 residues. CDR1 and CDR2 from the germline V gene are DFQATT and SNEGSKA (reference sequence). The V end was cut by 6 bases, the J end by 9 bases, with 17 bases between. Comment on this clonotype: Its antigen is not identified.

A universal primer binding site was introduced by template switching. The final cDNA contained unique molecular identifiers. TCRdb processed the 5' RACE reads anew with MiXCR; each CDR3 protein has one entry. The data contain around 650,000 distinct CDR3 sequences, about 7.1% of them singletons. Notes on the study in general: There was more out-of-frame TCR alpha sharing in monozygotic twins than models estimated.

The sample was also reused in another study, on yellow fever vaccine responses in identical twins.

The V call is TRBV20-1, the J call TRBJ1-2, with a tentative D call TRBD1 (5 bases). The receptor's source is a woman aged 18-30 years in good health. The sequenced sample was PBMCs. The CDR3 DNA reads TGCAGTGCAAGTCCGGGGCTTTTTAGCTACACCTTC. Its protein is CSASPGLFSYTF.